This T cell receptor beta chain was sequenced in a study of blood T cell repertoires in COVID-19. In the study overall: Samples taken during acute and convalescent COVID-19 were collected in the United States, Italy and Spain. PBMCs, B-cell-depleted T cells, or T cells were the source of the cDNA or gDNA that made up the material.

This CDR3 comprises 14 residues. Germline V gene lookup returns CDR1 MNHEY and CDR2 SMNVEV (reference sequence). V shed 4 bases and J shed 0 bases, with 9 bases lying between them. In the original analysis: Nucleated cell counts were estimated from reference gene primer amplification. This table comes from immunoSEQ multiplex PCR, and its TCRdb copy is limited to in-frame clones, with some not included. V and J calls and clone size follow that table, whereas D and trimming were derived from the DNA. The data hold roughly 500,000 clones, with approximately 85% observed a single time. This rearrangement joins TRBV27 to TRBJ1-1; a weak D match, TRBD1 (5 bases). The source of this sequence is a human donor in a cohort sampled during active COVID-19. Specimen: peripheral blood. DNA of the CDR3: TGTGCCAGCAGTTATCAGGGATTGAACACTGAAGCTTTCTTT. The encoded protein is CASSYQGLNTEAFF.